This TCR beta chain was retrieved from a study of regulatory T cells in long-lasting Graves disease. Study results and limitations: Analyses excluded thyroid tissue, covering peripheral blood alone.

To make TCR beta libraries, researchers used iRepertoire HTBI primers and Arm-PCR of CDR3 regions. TCRdb re-analysed the multiplex PCR reads in MiXCR, keeping a single row per CDR3 protein. Among under 450,000 distinct CDR3 sequences listed, roughly a quarter were seen once. On this clonotype itself: The antigen remains unidentified.

V lost 0 bases to trimming and J lost 0 bases, with 13 bases between them. The CDR3 runs to 17 residues. The germline gives CDR1 SGHRS, CDR2 YFSETQ. The time point denotes: persistent/refractory GD, antithyroid drugs over 5 years with positive TRAb. Making the TCR library involved RNA that had been extracted from PBMCs. Peripheral blood, at nine milliliters, went into EDTA tubes. The material was peripheral blood mononuclear cells (PBMCs), obtained when the disease was refractory, from a patient treated with antithyroid drugs. The TCR sequence derives from a female donor with Graves disease. J is TRBJ2-4 and V is TRBV5-1, with D unclear. CDR3 bases: TGCGCCAGCAGCTTGGATGCAGAGACCGTAGCCAAAAACATTCAGTACTTC. Protein sequence: CASSLDAETVAKNIQYF.